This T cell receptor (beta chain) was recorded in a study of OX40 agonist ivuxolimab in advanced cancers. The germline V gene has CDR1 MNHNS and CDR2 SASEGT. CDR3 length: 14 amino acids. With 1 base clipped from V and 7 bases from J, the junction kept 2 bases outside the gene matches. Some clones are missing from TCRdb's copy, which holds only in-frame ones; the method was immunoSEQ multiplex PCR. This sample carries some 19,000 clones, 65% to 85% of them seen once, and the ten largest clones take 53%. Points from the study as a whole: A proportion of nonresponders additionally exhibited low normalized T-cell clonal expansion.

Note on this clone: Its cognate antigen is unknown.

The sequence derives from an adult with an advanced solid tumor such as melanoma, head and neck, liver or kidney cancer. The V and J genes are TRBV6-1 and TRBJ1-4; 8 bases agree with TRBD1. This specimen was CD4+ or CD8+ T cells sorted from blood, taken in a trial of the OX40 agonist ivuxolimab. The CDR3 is CASSEGRGLEKLFF. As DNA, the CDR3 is TGTGCCAGCAGTGAAGGCAGGGGGCTTGAAAAACTGTTTTTT.